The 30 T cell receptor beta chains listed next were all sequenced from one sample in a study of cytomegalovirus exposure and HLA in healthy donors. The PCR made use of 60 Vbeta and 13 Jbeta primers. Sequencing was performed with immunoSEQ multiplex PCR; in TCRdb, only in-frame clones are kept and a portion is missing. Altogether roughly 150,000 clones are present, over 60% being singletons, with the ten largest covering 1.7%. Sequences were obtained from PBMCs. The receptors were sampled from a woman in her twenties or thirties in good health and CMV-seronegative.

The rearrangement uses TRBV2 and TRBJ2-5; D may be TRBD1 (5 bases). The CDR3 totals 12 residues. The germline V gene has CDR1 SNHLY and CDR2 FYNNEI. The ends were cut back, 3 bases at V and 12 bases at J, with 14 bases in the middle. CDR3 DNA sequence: TGTGCCAGCAGTGACCAAACAAGGGGAAAGTACTTC. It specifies CASSDQTRGKYF. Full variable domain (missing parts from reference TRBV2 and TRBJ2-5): EPEVTQTPSHQVTQMGQEVILRCVPISNHLYFYWYRQILGQKVEFLVSFYNNEISEKSEIFDDQFSVERPDGSNFTLKIRSTKLEDSAMYFCASSDQTRGKYFGPGTRLLVL.

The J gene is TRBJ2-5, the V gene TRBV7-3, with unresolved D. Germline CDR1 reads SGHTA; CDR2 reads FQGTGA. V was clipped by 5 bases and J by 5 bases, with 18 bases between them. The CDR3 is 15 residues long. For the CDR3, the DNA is TGTGCCAGCAGCCCCGTCGGGTCAGCGTTGGAGACCCAGTACTTC. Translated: CASSPVGSALETQYF. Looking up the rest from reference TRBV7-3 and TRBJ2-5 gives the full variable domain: GAGVSQTPSNKVTEKGKYVELRCDPISGHTALYWYRQSLGQGPEFLIYFQGTGAADDSGLPNDRFFAVRPEGSVSTLKIQRTERGDSAVYLCASSPVGSALETQYFGPGTRLLVL.

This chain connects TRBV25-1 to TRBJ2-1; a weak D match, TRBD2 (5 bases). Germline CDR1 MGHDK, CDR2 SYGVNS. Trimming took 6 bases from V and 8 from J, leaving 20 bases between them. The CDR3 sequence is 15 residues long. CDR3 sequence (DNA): TGTGCCAGCAGCCGAAGATCGGACTGGCGGGATGAGCAGTTCTTC. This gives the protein CASSRRSDWRDEQFF.

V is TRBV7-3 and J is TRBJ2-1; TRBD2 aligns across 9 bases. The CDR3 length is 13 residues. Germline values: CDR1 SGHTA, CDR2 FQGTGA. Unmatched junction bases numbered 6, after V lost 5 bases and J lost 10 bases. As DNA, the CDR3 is TGTGCCAGCAGCCCGGGACTAGCAGACGAGCAGTTCTTC. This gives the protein CASSPGLADEQFF. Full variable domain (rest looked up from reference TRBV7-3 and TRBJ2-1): GAGVSQTPSNKVTEKGKYVELRCDPISGHTALYWYRQSLGQGPEFLIYFQGTGAADDSGLPNDRFFAVRPEGSVSTLKIQRTERGDSAVYLCASSPGLADEQFFGPGTRLTVL.

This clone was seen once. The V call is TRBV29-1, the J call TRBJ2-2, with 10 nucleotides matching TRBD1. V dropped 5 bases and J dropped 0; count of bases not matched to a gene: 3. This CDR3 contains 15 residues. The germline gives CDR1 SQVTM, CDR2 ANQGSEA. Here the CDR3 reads CSVLGQGANTGELFF. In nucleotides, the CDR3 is TGCAGCGTTCTAGGACAGGGGGCGAACACCGGGGAGCTGTTTTTT.

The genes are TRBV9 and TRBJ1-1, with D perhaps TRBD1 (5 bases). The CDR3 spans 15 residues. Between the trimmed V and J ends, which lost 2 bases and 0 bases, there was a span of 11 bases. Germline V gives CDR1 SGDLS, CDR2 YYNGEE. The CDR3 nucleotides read TGTGCCAGCAGCGTCGACAGCTATATGAACACTGAAGCTTTCTTT. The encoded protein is CASSVDSYMNTEAFF.

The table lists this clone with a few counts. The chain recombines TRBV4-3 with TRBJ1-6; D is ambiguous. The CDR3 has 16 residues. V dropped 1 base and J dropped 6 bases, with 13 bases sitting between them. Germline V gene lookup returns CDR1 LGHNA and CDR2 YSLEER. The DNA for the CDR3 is TGCGCCAGCAGCCAAGGGACTTCAGTTGCTAATTCACCCCTCCACTTT. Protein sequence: CASSQGTSVANSPLHF.

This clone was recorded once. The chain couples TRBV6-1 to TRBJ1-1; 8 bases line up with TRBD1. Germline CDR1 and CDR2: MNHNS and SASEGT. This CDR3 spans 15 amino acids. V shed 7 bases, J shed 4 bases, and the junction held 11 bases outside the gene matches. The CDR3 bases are TGTGCCAGCACGGAACAGGGGGTACGAGGCACTGAAGCTTTCTTT. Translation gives CASTEQGVRGTEAFF.

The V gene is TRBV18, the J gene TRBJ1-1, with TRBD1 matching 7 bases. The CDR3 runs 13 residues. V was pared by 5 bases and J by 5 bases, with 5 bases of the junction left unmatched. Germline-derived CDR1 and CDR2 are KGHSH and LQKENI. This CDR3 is CASSTKQGTEAFF. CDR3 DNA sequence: TGTGCCAGCTCAACTAAACAGGGGACTGAAGCTTTCTTT.

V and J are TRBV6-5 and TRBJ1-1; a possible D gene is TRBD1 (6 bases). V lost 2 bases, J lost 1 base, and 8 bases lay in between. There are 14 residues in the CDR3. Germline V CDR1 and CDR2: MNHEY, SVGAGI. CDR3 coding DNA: TGTGCCAGCAGTTACCAGGGGACGAACACTGAAGCTTTCTTT. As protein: CASSYQGTNTEAFF.

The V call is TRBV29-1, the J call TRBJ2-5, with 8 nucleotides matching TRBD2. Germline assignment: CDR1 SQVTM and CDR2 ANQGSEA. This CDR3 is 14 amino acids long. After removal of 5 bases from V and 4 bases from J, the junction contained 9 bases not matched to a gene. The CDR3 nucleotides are TGCAGCGTTCCTCGGGGGGGAGGCGGAGAGACCCAGTACTTC. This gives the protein CSVPRGGGGETQYF.

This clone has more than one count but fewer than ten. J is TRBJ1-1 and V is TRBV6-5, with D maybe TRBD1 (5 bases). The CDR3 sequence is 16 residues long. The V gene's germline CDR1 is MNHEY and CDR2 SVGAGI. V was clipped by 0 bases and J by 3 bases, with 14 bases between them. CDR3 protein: CASSYSAWGGDTEAFF. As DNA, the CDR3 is TGTGCCAGCAGTTACTCGGCCTGGGGGGGAGACACTGAAGCTTTCTTT.

The CDR3 nucleotides are TGCGCCAGCAGCTTGCAGGGGTACGAGCAGTACTTC. Translated: CASSLQGYEQYF. The chain combines TRBV5-1 with TRBJ2-5; TRBD1 might be the D (6 bases). The DNA end favors TRBJ2-7, so the J call may be wrong. From germline, CDR1 is SGHRS and CDR2 YFSETQ. This CDR3 has 12 amino acids.

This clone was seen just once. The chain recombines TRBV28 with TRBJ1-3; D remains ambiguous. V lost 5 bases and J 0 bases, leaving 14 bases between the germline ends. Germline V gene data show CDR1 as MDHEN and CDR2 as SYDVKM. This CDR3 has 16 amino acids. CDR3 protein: CASSPPNRNSGNTIYF. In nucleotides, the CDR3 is TGTGCCAGCAGTCCCCCCAACAGAAACTCTGGAAACACCATATATTTT.

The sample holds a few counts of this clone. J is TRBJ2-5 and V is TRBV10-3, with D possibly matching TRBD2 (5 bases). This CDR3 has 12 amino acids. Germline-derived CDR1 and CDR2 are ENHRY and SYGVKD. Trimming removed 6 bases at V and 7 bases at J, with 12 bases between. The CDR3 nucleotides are TGTGCCATCAGCCTCAGCGAGGGGACCCAGTACTTC. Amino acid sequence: CAISLSEGTQYF.

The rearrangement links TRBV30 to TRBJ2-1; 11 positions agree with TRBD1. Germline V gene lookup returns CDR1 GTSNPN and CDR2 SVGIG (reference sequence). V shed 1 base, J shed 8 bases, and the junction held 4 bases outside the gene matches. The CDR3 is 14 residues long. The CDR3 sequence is CAWSDGTGGDEQFF. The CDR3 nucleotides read TGTGCCTGGAGTGACGGGACAGGGGGGGATGAGCAGTTCTTC.

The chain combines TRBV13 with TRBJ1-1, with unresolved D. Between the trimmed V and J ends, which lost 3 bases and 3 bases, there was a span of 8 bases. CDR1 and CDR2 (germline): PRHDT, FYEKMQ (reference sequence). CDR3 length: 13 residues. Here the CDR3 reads CASSLPGDTEAFF. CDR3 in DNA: TGTGCCAGCAGCTTGCCCGGGGACACTGAAGCTTTCTTT.

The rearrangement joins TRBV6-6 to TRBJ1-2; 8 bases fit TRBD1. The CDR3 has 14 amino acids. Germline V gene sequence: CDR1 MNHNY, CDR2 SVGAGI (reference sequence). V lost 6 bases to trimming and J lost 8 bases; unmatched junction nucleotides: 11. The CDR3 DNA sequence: TGTGCCAGCAGATCAGGACAGGGTACATTGGGCTACACCTTC. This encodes CASRSGQGTLGYTF.

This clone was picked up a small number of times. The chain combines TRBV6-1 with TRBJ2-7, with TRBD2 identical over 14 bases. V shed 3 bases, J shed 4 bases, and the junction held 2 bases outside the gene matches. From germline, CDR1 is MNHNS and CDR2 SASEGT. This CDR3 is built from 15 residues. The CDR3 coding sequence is TGTGCCAGCAGTGATCGGACTAGCGGGGGGTACGAGCAGTACTTC. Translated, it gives CASSDRTSGGYEQYF.

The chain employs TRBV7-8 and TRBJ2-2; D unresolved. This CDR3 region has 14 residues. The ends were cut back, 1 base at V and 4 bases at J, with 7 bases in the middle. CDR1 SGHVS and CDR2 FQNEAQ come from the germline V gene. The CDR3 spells CASSLGTSTGELFF. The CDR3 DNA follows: TGTGCCAGCAGCTTAGGCACGAGCACCGGGGAGCTGTTTTTT.

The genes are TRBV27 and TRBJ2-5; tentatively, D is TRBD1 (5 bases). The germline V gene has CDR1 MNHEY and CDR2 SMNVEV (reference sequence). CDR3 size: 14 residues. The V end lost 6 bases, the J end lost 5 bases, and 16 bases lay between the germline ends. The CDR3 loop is CASSNLGVGETQYF. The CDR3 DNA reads TGTGCCAGCAGCAACTTAGGGGTCGGGGAGACCCAGTACTTC.

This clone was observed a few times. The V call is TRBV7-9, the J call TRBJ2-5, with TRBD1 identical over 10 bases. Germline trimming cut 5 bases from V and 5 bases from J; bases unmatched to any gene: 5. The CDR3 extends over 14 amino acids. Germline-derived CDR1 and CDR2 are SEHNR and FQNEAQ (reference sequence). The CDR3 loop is CASSVGQGIETQYF. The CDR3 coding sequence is TGTGCCAGCAGCGTGGGACAGGGGATCGAGACCCAGTACTTC.

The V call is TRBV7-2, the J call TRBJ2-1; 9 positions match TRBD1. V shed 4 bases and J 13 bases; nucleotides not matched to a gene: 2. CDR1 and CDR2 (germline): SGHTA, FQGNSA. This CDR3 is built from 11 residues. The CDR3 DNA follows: TGTGCCAGCAGCTGGGACAGGGTACAGTTCTTC. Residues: CASSWDRVQFF.

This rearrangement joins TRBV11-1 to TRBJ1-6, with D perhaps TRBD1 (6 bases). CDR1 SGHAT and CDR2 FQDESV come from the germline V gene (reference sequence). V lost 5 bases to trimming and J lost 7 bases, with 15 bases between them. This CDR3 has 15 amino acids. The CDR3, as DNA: TGTGCCAGCAGCCGAGGGGGGGCATGGAATTCACCCCTCCACTTT. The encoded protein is CASSRGGAWNSPLHF.

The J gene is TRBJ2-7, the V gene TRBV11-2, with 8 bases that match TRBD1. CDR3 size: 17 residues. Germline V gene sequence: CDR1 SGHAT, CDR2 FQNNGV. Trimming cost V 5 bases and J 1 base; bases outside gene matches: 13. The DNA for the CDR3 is TGTGCCAGCAGCCCCTCCTCTACAGGGGGACGGTCCTACGAGCAGTACTTC. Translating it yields CASSPSSTGGRSYEQYF. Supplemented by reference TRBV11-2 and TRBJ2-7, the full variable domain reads EAGVAQSPRYKIIEKRQSVAFWCNPISGHATLYWYQQILGQGPKLLIQFQNNGVVDDSQLPKDRFSAERLKGVDSTLKIQPAKLEDSAVYLCASSPSSTGGRSYEQYFGPGTRLTVT.

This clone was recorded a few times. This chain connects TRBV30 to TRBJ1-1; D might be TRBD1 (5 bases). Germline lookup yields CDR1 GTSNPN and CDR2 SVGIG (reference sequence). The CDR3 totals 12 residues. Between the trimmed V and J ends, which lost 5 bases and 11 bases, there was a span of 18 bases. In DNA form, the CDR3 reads TGTGCCTGGGGGGCAAATTCGGGTGTCGCTTTCTTT. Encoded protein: CAWGANSGVAFF.

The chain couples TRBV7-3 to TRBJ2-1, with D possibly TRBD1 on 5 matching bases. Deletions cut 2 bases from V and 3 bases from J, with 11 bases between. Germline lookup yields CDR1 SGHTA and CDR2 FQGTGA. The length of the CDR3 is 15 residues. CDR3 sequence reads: CASSLAGMFYNEQFF. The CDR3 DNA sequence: TGTGCCAGCAGCTTAGCAGGGATGTTCTACAATGAGCAGTTCTTC.

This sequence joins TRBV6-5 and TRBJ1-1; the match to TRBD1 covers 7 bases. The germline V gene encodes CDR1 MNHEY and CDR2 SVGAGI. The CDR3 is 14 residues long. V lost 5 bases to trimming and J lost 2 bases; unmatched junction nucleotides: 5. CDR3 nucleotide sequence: TGTGCCAGCAGTACTACAGGGGTTAACACTGAAGCTTTCTTT. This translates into CASSTTGVNTEAFF.

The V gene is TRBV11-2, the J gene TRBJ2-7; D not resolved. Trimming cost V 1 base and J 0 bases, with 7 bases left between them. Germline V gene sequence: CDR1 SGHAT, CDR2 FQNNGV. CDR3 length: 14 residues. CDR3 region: CASSLALTSYEQYF. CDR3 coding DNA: TGTGCCAGCAGCTTAGCACTAACCTCCTACGAGCAGTACTTC.

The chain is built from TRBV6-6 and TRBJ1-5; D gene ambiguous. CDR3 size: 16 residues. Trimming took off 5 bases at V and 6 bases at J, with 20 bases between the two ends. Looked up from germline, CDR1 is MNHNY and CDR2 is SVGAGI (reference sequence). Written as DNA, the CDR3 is TGTGCCAGCAGTCGCCAAGGGAGTGGGGAGCGTCAGCCCCAGCATTTT. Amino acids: CASSRQGSGERQPQHF.